The clone carrying this T cell receptor (beta chain) occurred a few times. What it recognizes is unknown. A read error may be the cause here, since a much bigger clone is one base away. Germline V gene data show CDR1 as MNHNS and CDR2 as SASEGT. The CDR3 is 13 residues long. TCR beta CDR3 amplification used RNA transcripts. Following a first-round RT-PCR that used HTBI primers, a second-round multiplex PCR was carried out. Each CDR3 protein gets one entry after TCRdb re-called the multiplex PCR reads with MiXCR. The sample has 620,000 or so distinct CDR3 sequences, about 20% seen once; the top ten hold around 7%. The entry originates in a study of Graves' ophthalmopathy and Graves' hyperthyroidism. Study-wide results and caveats: With a specificity of 72.22% and a sensitivity of just under 71%, the model predicted ophthalmopathy progression. Using a 13-signature model, the authors split ophthalmopathy from stable hyperthyroidism, with roughly 90% sensitivity and roughly 83% specificity.

Someone took the PBMCs out of more than 9 ml of fresh peripheral blood. The rearrangement uses TRBV6-1 and TRBJ2-5, with 7 bases fitting TRBD1. Sequencing was performed on peripheral blood. This sequence was found in a woman aged 18-35 years with stable Graves' hyperthyroidism. Some clones in this sample may be carry-over from other donors' samples. The CDR3 DNA is TGTGCCAGCTCGGGACAGTACCAAGAGACCAAGTACTTC. The encoded protein is CASSGQYQETKYF.